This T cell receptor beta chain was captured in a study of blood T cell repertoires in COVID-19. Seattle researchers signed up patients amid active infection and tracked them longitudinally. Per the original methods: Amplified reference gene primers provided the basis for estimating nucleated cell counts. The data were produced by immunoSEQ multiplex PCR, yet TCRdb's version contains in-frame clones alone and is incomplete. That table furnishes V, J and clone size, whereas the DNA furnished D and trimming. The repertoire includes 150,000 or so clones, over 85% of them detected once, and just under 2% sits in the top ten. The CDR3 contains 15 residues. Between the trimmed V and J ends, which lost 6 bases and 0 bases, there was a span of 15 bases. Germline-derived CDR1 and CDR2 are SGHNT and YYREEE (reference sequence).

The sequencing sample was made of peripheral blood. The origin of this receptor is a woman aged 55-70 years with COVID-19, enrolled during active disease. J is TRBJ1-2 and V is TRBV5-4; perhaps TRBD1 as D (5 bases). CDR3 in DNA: TGTGCCAGCAACCCCAGCGGGGGAACTAACTATGGCTACACCTTC. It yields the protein CASNPSGGTNYGYTF.